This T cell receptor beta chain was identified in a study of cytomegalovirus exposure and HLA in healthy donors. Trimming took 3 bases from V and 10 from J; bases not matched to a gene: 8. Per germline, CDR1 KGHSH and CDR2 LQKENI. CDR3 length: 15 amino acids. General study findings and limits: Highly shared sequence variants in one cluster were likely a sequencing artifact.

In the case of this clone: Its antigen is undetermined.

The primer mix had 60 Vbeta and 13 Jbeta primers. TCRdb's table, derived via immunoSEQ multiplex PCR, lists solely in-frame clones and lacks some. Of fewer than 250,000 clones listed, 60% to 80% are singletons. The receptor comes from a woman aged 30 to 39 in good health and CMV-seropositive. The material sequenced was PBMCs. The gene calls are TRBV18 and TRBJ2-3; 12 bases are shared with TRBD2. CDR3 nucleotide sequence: TGTGCCAGCTCACCTGCACTAGCGGGGGGTCCCCCGCAGTATTTT. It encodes CASSPALAGGPPQYF.